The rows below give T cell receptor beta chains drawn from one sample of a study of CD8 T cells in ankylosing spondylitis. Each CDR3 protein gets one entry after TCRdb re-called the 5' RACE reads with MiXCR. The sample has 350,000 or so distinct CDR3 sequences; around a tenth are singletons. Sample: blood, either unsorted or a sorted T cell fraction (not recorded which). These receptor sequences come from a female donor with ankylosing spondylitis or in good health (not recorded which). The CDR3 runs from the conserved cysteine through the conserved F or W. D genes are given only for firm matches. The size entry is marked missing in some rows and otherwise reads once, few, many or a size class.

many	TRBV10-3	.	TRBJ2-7	TGTGCCATCAGTGTCGGCTCCTACGAGCAGTACTTC	CAISVGSYEQYF
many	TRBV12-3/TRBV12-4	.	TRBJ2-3	TGTGCCAGCAGTGCATCGGGCCTCAAGGGGTTAGATACGCAGTATTTT	CASSASGLKGLDTQYF
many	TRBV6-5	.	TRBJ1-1	TGTGCCAGCAGTTATCGCCCCCCGCTGACAGCGAACACTGAAGCTTTCTTT	CASSYRPPLTANTEAFF
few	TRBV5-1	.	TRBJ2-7	TGCGCCAGCAGCCTCAGAGACGAGCAGTACTTC	CASSLRDEQYF
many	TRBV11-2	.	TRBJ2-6	TGTGCCAGCAGCTTAGATTTAGGCTCTGGGGCCAACGTCCTGACTTTC	CASSLDLGSGANVLTF
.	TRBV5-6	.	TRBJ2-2	TGTGCCAGCAGCCGGGGGGCCCTGAACACCGGGGAGCTGTTTTTT	CASSRGALNTGELFF
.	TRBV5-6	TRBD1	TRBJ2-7	TGTGCCAGCAGCAGCCAGGGACAGGGTGGCGAGCAGTACTTC	CASSSQGQGGEQYF
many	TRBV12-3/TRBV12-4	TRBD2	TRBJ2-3	TGTGCCAGCAGTTTATGGGCTAGCGGGGGAAACACAGATACGCAGTATTTT	CASSLWASGGNTDTQYF
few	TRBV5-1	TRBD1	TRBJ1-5	TGCGCCAGCAGCCCAGGGACAGGTGGGAGGGGGCAGCCCCAGCATTTT	CASSPGTGGRGQPQHF
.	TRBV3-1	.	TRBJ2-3	TGTGCCAGCAGCCAAATCAGTTCTACCCGAGATACGCAGTATTTT	CASSQISSTRDTQYF
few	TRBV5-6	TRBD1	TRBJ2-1	TGTGCCAGCACACCCCTCGCGGACAGGGTTCCAAATGAGCAGTTCTTC	CASTPLADRVPNEQFF
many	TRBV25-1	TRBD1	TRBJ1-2	TGTGCCAGCAGCGAAGACAGGGGGAACTATGGCTACACCTTC	CASSEDRGNYGYTF
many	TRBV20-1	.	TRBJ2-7	TGCACCAGACTCCAGCTCAATTCCTACGAGCAGTACTTC	CTRLQLNSYEQYF
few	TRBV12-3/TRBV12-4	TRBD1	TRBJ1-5	TGTGCCAGCAGTTTGGCAGGGGGGGATAATCAGCCCCAGCATTTT	CASSLAGGDNQPQHF
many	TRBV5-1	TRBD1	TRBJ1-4	TGCGCCAGCAGCTGGACGGGACAGGGGGAATTTAATGAAAAACTGTTTTTT	CASSWTGQGEFNEKLFF
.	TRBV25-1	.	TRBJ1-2	TGTGCCAGCAGTGAATCGTGGGGGTCCAAGAACTATGGCTACACCTTC	CASSESWGSKNYGYTF
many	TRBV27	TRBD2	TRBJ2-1	TGTGCCAGCAGTGCGCAGACTAGCGGGAGAGTCTACAATGAGCAGTTCTTC	CASSAQTSGRVYNEQFF
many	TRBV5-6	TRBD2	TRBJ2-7	TGTGCCAGCAGCCGGTTAAGCGGGGGAGCCTACGAGCAGTACTTC	CASSRLSGGAYEQYF
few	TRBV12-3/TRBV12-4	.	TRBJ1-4	TGTGCCAGCAGTTTAGGTCGGAGCAGACTTACTAATGAAAAACTGTTTTTT	CASSLGRSRLTNEKLFF
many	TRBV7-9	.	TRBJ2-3	TGTGCCAGCAGCTTAGTGGGGAAGGCAGATACGCAGTATTTT	CASSLVGKADTQYF
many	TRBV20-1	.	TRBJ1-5	TGCAGTGCTAGAGACGGGAACAATCAGCCCCAGCATTTT	CSARDGNNQPQHF
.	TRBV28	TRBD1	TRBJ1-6	TGTGCCAGCGACAGGGTTAAATCACCCCTCCACTTT	CASDRVKSPLHF
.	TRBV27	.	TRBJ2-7	TGTGCCAGCAGTGGGCTAGCGAATGGCTACGACCAGTACTTC	CASSGLANGYDQYF
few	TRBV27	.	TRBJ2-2	TGTGCCAGCAGGACCAAGGGGGTAACGAACACCGGGGAGCTGTTTTTT	CASRTKGVTNTGELFF
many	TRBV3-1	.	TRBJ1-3	TGTGCCAGCAGCCCCGGGAGGCACACCATATATTTT	CASSPGRHTIYF
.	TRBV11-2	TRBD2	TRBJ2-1	TGTGCCAGCAGCTTTAAACTAGCGGCTAGCCCTTACAATGAGCAGTTCTTC	CASSFKLAASPYNEQFF
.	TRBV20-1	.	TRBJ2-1	TGCAGTGCTAGCTATGAGCAGTTCTTC	CSASYEQFF
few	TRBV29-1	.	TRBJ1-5	TGCAGCGTTGGGGTGAGCAATCAGCCCCAGCATTTT	CSVGVSNQPQHF
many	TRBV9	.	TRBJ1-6	TGTGCCAGCAGCTCCACTTCTTCGGGCGGTTCACCCCTCCACTTT	CASSSTSSGGSPLHF
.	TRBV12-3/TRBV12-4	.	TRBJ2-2	TGTGCCAGCAGGCCGACAGCCTCGAACACCGGGGAGCTGTTTTTT	CASRPTASNTGELFF
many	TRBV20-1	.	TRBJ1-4	TGCAGTGCTAGACACAGTCCGAATGAAAAACTGTTTTTT	CSARHSPNEKLFF
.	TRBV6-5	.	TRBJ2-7	TGTGCCAGCAGTTACTCGAATAGTCTGATCTACGAGCAGTACTTC	CASSYSNSLIYEQYF
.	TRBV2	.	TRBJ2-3	TGTGCCAGCAGTGTGGGACGTAACACAGATACGCAGTATTTT	CASSVGRNTDTQYF
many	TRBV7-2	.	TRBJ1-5	TGTGCCAGCAGCTTAGCATCTGGGGTTCTCCGTCCCCAGCATTTT	CASSLASGVLRPQHF
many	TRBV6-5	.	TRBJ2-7	TGTGCCAGCAGTTACGCAGTAGACTCCTACGAGCAGTACTTC	CASSYAVDSYEQYF
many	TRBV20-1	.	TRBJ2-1	TGCAGTGCTAGTCGTTCGGCTATGGGCAATGAGCAGTTCTTC	CSASRSAMGNEQFF
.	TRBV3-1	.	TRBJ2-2	TGTGCCAGCAGCCACCTAGGGGCCACCGGGGAGCTGTTTTTT	CASSHLGATGELFF
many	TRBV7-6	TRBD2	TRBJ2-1	TGTGCCAGCAGCCCCCAGACTAGCGGGAGTAGGTATGAGCAGTTCTTC	CASSPQTSGSRYEQFF
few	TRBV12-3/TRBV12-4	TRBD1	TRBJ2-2	TGTGCCAGCACTAAAAGAGCCCCGGGACAGGGCAGAAACACCGGGGAGCTGTTTTTT	CASTKRAPGQGRNTGELFF
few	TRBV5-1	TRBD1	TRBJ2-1	TGCGCCAGCAGCTTGGAGGGGGCGCTTGGGGTCAATGAGCAGTTCTTC	CASSLEGALGVNEQFF
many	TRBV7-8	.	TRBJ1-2	TGTGCCAGCAGCTATGGACATGCCAACTATGGCTACACCTTC	CASSYGHANYGYTF
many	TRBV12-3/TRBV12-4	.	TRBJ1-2	TGTGCCAGCAGTTTAGCGGCGGCCTATGGCTACACCTTC	CASSLAAAYGYTF
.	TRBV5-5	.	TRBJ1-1	TGTGCCAGCAGCTTTGGTGCAGAGAACACTGAAGCTTTCTTT	CASSFGAENTEAFF